This TCR beta chain derives from a study of blood T cell repertoires in COVID-19. Original analysis: How many nucleated cells were present was estimated from reference gene primer amplification. This table comes from immunoSEQ multiplex PCR, and its TCRdb copy is limited to in-frame clones, with some not included. The V and J calls and clone size are taken from that table; D and trimming were inferred from the DNA. The sample includes 85,000 to 100,000 clones, approximately 84% of them seen just once. The sequence derives from a woman aged 55 to 70 with acute or convalescent COVID-19. Sequencing was carried out using peripheral blood.

CDR3 in DNA: TGTGCCACCAGCAGTGACGGGTTTTATGGCTACACCTTC. It encodes CATSSDGFYGYTF. The V gene is TRBV15, the J gene TRBJ1-2; D is unclear. Germline CDR1 is LNHNV and CDR2 is YYDKDF (reference sequence). The germline V and J ends were trimmed by 3 bases and 5 bases, with 10 bases remaining between them. This CDR3 has 13 residues.